This is a list of T cell receptor beta chains from one sample in a study of T cell responses to AZD1222 COVID-19 vaccine. Data came from immunoSEQ multiplex PCR; TCRdb stores just in-frame clones and leaves some out. The data show about 180,000 clones, with 85% to 90% seen just once and 11% held by the top ten. Specimen: peripheral blood, collected 28 days after the second AZD1222 dose. Receptors originate from an adult who received the AZD1222 COVID-19 vaccine. Each CDR3 is given with its conserved first and last residue. The D gene is left open where the match is weak. Clone size is stated in some rows and not others, as once, few, many or a class when expanded.

>TRBV6-2/TRBV6-3|.|TRBJ2-7|.
TGTGCCAGCAGTGAGACATCCTACGAGCAGTACTTC
CASSETSYEQYF
>TRBV30|TRBD1|TRBJ2-2|.
TGTGCCTGCACCCCAGGACAGGGGTTTGCCCATGGAGCCGGGGAGCTGTTTTTT
CACTPGQGFAHGAGELFF
>TRBV6-4|.|TRBJ2-1|few
TGTGCCAGCAGTCGGGATCGGGCAGATGAGCAGTTCTTC
CASSRDRADEQFF
>TRBV11-2|.|TRBJ1-3|.
TGTGCCAGCAGCCCTCGGGACACCATATATTTT
CASSPRDTIYF
>TRBV5-1|.|TRBJ1-4|.
TGCGCCAGCAGCTTGGCCGGGGAGGGAGGTGAAAAACTGTTTTTT
CASSLAGEGGEKLFF
>TRBV29-1|TRBD1|TRBJ2-6|.
TGCAGCGTTGAGGGACAGGGGGCGCGAGGGGCCAACGTCCTGACTTTC
CSVEGQGARGANVLTF
>TRBV6-1|.|TRBJ1-2|once
TGTGCCAGCAGTGATCGGCAGGGATCCTACTATGGCTACACCTTC
CASSDRQGSYYGYTF
>TRBV6-1|.|TRBJ1-1|once
TGTGCCAGCAGTGAAGCAAGGAGATCTGAAGCTTTCTTT
CASSEARRSEAFF
>TRBV12-3/TRBV12-4|.|TRBJ1-1|.
TGTGCCAGCAGCATACACTCGAACACTGAAGCTTTCTTT
CASSIHSNTEAFF
>TRBV28|TRBD1|TRBJ1-5|few
TGTGCCAGCAGTTTAAGGGGGGGACAGGGGATTCAGCCCCAGCATTTT
CASSLRGGQGIQPQHF
>TRBV3-1/TRBV3-2|.|TRBJ1-2|.
TGTGCCAGCACCATCCTGGGGTCGGGTGGCTACACCTTC
CASTILGSGGYTF
>TRBV7-9|.|TRBJ1-5|.
TGTGCCAGCAGCTGGACAGTGAATCAGCCCCAGCATTTT
CASSWTVNQPQHF
>TRBV9|TRBD2|TRBJ2-1|once
TGTGCCAGCAGCGTACAACTAGCGGGGGGGCGGTATGAGCAGTTCTTC
CASSVQLAGGRYEQFF
>TRBV3-1/TRBV3-2|.|TRBJ2-1|.
TGTGCCAGCAGCCAAGTCGCGTGGACCAATGAGCAGTTCTTC
CASSQVAWTNEQFF
>TRBV5-4|TRBD1|TRBJ2-7|.
TGTGCCAGCAGCAGCCTCACAGGGGGGCTAGGGTACGAGCAGTACTTC
CASSSLTGGLGYEQYF
>TRBV19|TRBD1|TRBJ1-2|.
TGTGCCAGTAGTCCCACGACAGGGGACTATGGCTACACCTTC
CASSPTTGDYGYTF
>TRBV11-2|.|TRBJ2-3|few
TGTGCCAGCAGCTTAGAGGGCAAGGGGTCAGATACGCAGTATTTT
CASSLEGKGSDTQYF
>TRBV30|.|TRBJ1-6|once
TGTGCCCTGGGGCACAGATCATATAATTCACCCCTCCACTTT
CALGHRSYNSPLHF
>TRBV19|.|TRBJ2-5|.
TGTGCCAGTAGTATGGGGGGAGTTGAGGAGACCCAGTACTTC
CASSMGGVEETQYF
>TRBV2|.|TRBJ1-3|few
TGTGCCAGCAGTTTACAGGGTCCTGGAAACACCATATATTTT
CASSLQGPGNTIYF
>TRBV7-9|TRBD1|TRBJ1-1|.
TGTGCCAGCAGCTTGACAGGGTTGGGCACTGAAGCTTTCTTT
CASSLTGLGTEAFF
>TRBV4-3|.|TRBJ2-3|.
TGCGCCAGCAGCCCCTGGGTGAGTTTTGACCCTACGGATACGCAGTATTTT
CASSPWVSFDPTDTQYF
>TRBV27|TRBD1|TRBJ1-2|.
TGTGCCAGCAGTAAGGGACAGGGGGATGGCTACACCTTC
CASSKGQGDGYTF
>TRBV15|.|TRBJ1-4|.
TGTGCCACCAGCAGAGGGTTCAGGGGCGGGAATGAAAAACTGTTTTTT
CATSRGFRGGNEKLFF
>TRBV3-1/TRBV3-2|.|TRBJ1-6|.
TGTGCCAGCAGCCAAGTCCCCGGCTCACCCCTCCACTTT
CASSQVPGSPLHF
>TRBV6-2/TRBV6-3|.|TRBJ1-1|once
TGTGCCAGCAGCCACTCCAGGGCGGTGAGTACTGAAGCTTTCTTT
CASSHSRAVSTEAFF
>TRBV11-3|.|TRBJ1-1|.
TGTGCCAGCAGCTCACAGGGATCCACTGAAGCTTTCTTT
CASSSQGSTEAFF
>TRBV30|TRBD1|TRBJ1-1|.
TGTGCCTGGAGAACCGGGACAGTTGAAGCTTTCTTT
CAWRTGTVEAFF
>TRBV7-2|TRBD1|TRBJ2-7|.
TGTGCCAGCAGCTTATTGGGACAGGGAACCTACGAGCAGTACTTC
CASSLLGQGTYEQYF
>TRBV7-6|TRBD2|TRBJ2-5|.
TGTGCCAGCAGCTTATGGGCCCTAGCGGGGAGTCACCAAGAGACCCAGTACTTC
CASSLWALAGSHQETQYF
>TRBV4-1|TRBD2|TRBJ2-1|.
TGCGCCAGCAGCCAAGACGTAGCGGGGGGCTCATCCTACAATGAGCAGTTCTTC
CASSQDVAGGSSYNEQFF